This T cell receptor (beta chain) was sequenced in a study of T cells in Graves' hyperthyroidism and ophthalmopathy. Study results and caveats: Expanded thyroid clonotypes (above 0.001) were mostly also found in blood. With a median lead of 6.5 months before onset, the model predicted ophthalmopathy.

This clonotype was counted many times. The antigen is not known. Germline-derived CDR1 and CDR2 are SNHLY and FYNNEI. This CDR3 contains 13 residues. The V gene lost 6 bases and the J gene lost 7 bases, with 13 bases spanning the gap. Researchers amplified the TCR beta CDR3 regions from RNA transcripts. A set of HTBI primers served as the primers for a first-round RT-PCR of the TCR CDR3. Each CDR3 protein is one row after TCRdb ran MiXCR on the multiplex PCR reads. The sample lists hundreds of thousands of distinct CDR3 sequences, 15% to 20% occurring once. The origin of this receptor is a man aged 35 to 55 with Graves' ophthalmopathy. The sequenced sample consisted of blood. The chain uses TRBV2 and TRBJ1-5; D is unresolved. This CDR3 reads CASRREGAQPQHF. As DNA, the CDR3 is TGTGCCAGCAGGCGGGAGGGAGCCCAGCCCCAGCATTTT.